These T cell receptor beta chains were read from a single sample in a study of blood T cell repertoires in COVID-19. Libraries were prepared by immunoSEQ multiplex PCR; TCRdb keeps only in-frame clonotypes and omits some of them. This table holds 180,000 or so clones, less than 90% found once. The sample was PBMCs or T cells enriched from blood (not recorded which). The receptor set was obtained from a woman in her forties or fifties who had recovered from COVID-19. The CDR3 runs from the conserved cysteine through the conserved F or W. Each record gives: V gene, J gene, D gene, clone size, CDR3 protein, CDR3 DNA. D genes are given only for firm matches. Size is stated for part of the rows, as once, few or many counts, or as a class when the clone is expanded.

>TRBV6-5|TRBJ1-2|TRBD1|once
CASSPDRDYGYTF
TGTGCCAGCAGTCCCGACAGGGACTATGGCTACACCTTC
>TRBV5-1|TRBJ2-2|.|.
CASRFSGDTGELFF
TGCGCCAGCAGGTTTTCAGGGGACACCGGGGAGCTGTTTTTT
>TRBV5-1|TRBJ1-1|TRBD1|.
CASSWTPGQGKNTEAFF
TGCGCCAGCAGCTGGACCCCGGGACAGGGAAAGAACACTGAAGCTTTCTTT
>TRBV5-6|TRBJ1-1|.|once
CASTSLGTEAFF
TGTGCCAGTACCTCCCTCGGTACTGAAGCTTTCTTT
>TRBV2|TRBJ1-6|.|.
CASSEGQVNSPLHF
TGTGCCAGCAGTGAAGGCCAGGTTAATTCACCCCTCCACTTT
>TRBV2|TRBJ2-6|.|.
CAQPRGSGANVLTF
TGTGCCCAACCTCGAGGCTCTGGGGCCAACGTCCTGACTTTC
>TRBV7-8|TRBJ1-4|TRBD1|.
CASSTDRQGTDEKLFF
TGTGCCAGCAGCACCGACCGACAGGGCACGGATGAAAAACTGTTTTTT
>TRBV3-1/TRBV3-2|TRBJ1-2|TRBD1|medium-sized
CASSQHGQGDGYTF
TGTGCCAGCAGCCAACACGGACAGGGTGATGGCTACACCTTC
>TRBV5-4|TRBJ2-2|.|once
CASSPQTGELFF
TGTGCCAGCAGCCCTCAGACCGGGGAGCTGTTTTTT
>TRBV9|TRBJ1-2|TRBD1|.
CASSAHSRDRGYGYTF
TGTGCCAGCAGCGCCCACAGCCGGGACAGGGGCTATGGCTACACCTTC
>TRBV10-3|TRBJ2-5|TRBD1|.
CAISGTGGQETQYF
TGTGCCATCAGTGGGACAGGGGGACAAGAGACCCAGTACTTC
>TRBV19|TRBJ2-3|TRBD1|.
CAIRTGGGTDTQYF
TGTGCCATCCGGACAGGGGGCGGGACAGATACGCAGTATTTT
>TRBV30|TRBJ1-1|.|.
CAWSVSRGTEAFF
TGTGCCTGGAGTGTATCCAGGGGCACTGAAGCTTTCTTT
>TRBV11-2|TRBJ2-5|TRBD2|.
CASSLGGTSGRETQYF
TGTGCCAGCAGCTTAGGGGGGACTAGCGGGCGAGAGACCCAGTACTTC
>TRBV7-9|TRBJ1-5|.|once
CASSLAPGEPQHF
TGTGCCAGCAGCTTAGCCCCAGGGGAGCCCCAGCATTTT
>TRBV5-4|TRBJ2-3|.|.
CASSLDRADTQYF
TGTGCCAGCAGCTTGGACAGGGCAGATACGCAGTATTTT
>TRBV3-1/TRBV3-2|TRBJ2-3|.|.
CASSPPRSTDTQYF
TGTGCCAGCAGCCCCCCCCGGAGCACAGATACGCAGTATTTT
>TRBV19|TRBJ2-3|TRBD2|.
CASSQRELGTDTQYF
TGTGCCAGTAGTCAGCGGGAGCTAGGAACAGATACGCAGTATTTT
>TRBV11-2|TRBJ1-1|.|.
CASSLWIGQNTEAFF
TGTGCCAGCAGCTTATGGATAGGACAGAACACTGAAGCTTTCTTT
>TRBV6-5|TRBJ1-1|TRBD1|.
CASSYPTGEAFF
TGTGCCAGCAGTTACCCGACAGGGGAAGCTTTCTTT
>TRBV30|TRBJ2-1|TRBD1|.
CAWSTPGGSYNEQFF
TGTGCCTGGAGTACTCCAGGGGGCTCCTACAATGAGCAGTTCTTC
>TRBV5-1|TRBJ1-5|.|.
CASSHTDGPEGNQPQHF
TGCGCCAGCAGCCACACCGACGGTCCGGAGGGCAATCAGCCCCAGCATTTT
>TRBV27|TRBJ1-6|.|.
CATSRGGLRPLHF
TGTGCCACCTCCCGCGGCGGCCTTCGACCCCTCCACTTT
>TRBV19|TRBJ1-5|TRBD1|.
CASSINTGEGNQPQHF
TGTGCCAGTAGTATTAACACAGGGGAAGGCAATCAGCCCCAGCATTTT
>TRBV9|TRBJ1-1|.|.
CASSVEGRTSGAEAFF
TGTGCCAGCAGCGTAGAAGGACGGACAAGTGGCGCTGAAGCTTTCTTT
>TRBV6-5|TRBJ1-1|.|.
CASSPFRATEAFF
TGTGCCAGCAGCCCCTTCAGGGCCACTGAAGCTTTCTTT
>TRBV4-1|TRBJ1-2|.|once
CASSQGPSGDYGYTF
TGCGCCAGCAGCCAAGGGCCTTCCGGGGACTATGGCTACACCTTC
>TRBV5-6|TRBJ1-2|.|once
CASSLKGVPLLNYGYTF
TGTGCCAGCAGTCTGAAGGGGGTTCCTCTTCTGAACTATGGCTACACCTTC
>TRBV7-8|TRBJ1-6|.|.
CASSTRQANNSPLHF
TGTGCCAGCAGCACCCGACAGGCTAATAATTCACCCCTCCACTTT